The 15 T cell receptor beta chains below come from one sample, sequenced in a study of T cells after yellow fever vaccination. TCRdb called the 5' RACE reads again in MiXCR, with one record for every CDR3 protein. The repertoire holds some 500,000 distinct CDR3 sequences, with roughly 14% as singletons. The sample consisted of PBMCs, taken on the day of the yellow fever booster vaccination. Receptors originate from a man between 25 and 39 years old who received the YFV17D yellow fever vaccine.

The chain links TRBV10-3 to TRBJ2-1, with 8 bases matching TRBD2. CDR1 ENHRY and CDR2 SYGVKD come from the germline V gene. V gave up 2 bases and J gave up 3 bases; unmatched junction bases: 3. CDR3 length equals 15 residues. CDR3 amino acids: CAISEASGHYNEQFF. The CDR3 DNA reads TGTGCCATCAGTGAGGCTAGCGGGCACTACAATGAGCAGTTCTTC.

V is TRBV20-1 and J is TRBJ2-5; 11 nucleotides match TRBD2. Per germline, CDR1 DFQATT and CDR2 SNEGSKA (reference sequence). V trimming: 3 bases; J trimming: 4 bases; junction bases outside the gene matches: 7. The CDR3 contains 15 residues. The CDR3 DNA is TGCAGTGCTAGGGAGACTAGCGGGAAGGGAGAGACCCAGTACTTC. It codes for CSARETSGKGETQYF.

The genes are TRBV7-8 and TRBJ1-6; D remains ambiguous. V was cut by 1 base and J by 0 bases, with 4 bases left in between. Germline CDR1 reads SGHVS; CDR2 reads FQNEAQ. This CDR3 is 15 amino acids long. CDR3 nucleotide sequence: TGTGCCAGCAGCTTAGAGAGCTCCTATAATTCACCCCTCCACTTT. Translating it yields CASSLESSYNSPLHF.

The table lists this clonotype with a few counts. J is TRBJ2-3 and V is TRBV7-9, with 7 bases lining up with TRBD1. The CDR3 is 15 amino acids. Looked up from germline, CDR1 is SEHNR and CDR2 is FQNEAQ (reference sequence). V lost 7 bases to trimming and J lost 2 bases; unmatched junction nucleotides: 9. The CDR3 loop reads CASTVLTGTTDTQYF. The CDR3 DNA is TGTGCCAGCACCGTACTGACAGGGACCACAGATACGCAGTATTTT.

This clonotype was detected a few times. The chain is built from TRBV20-1 and TRBJ2-7; 11 bases line up with TRBD2. The CDR3 extends over 14 amino acids. V lost 3 bases and J lost 2; bases outside the gene matches: 3. In germline, CDR1 is DFQATT, CDR2 SNEGSKA (reference sequence). The chain's CDR3 is CSASRSGRAYEQYF. CDR3 nucleotide sequence: TGCAGTGCTAGCCGTAGCGGGAGGGCCTACGAGCAGTACTTC.

The rearrangement joins TRBV12-3 or TRBV12-4 to TRBJ2-3; 8 positions match TRBD2. The CDR3 sequence is 17 residues long. Trimming at V came to 6 bases and at J to 2 bases, leaving 13 bases not matched to a gene. DNA for the CDR3: TGTGCCAGCAGACCAAGCGGGGGACATCTCTACACAGATACGCAGTATTTT. This encodes CASRPSGGHLYTDTQYF.

The chain links TRBV6-2 or TRBV6-3 to TRBJ2-5; D is perhaps TRBD2 (6 bases). Germline CDR1 and CDR2: MNHEY and SVGEGT. The CDR3 loop spans 13 amino acids. Trimming took off 2 bases at V and 4 bases at J, with 8 bases between the two ends. Here the CDR3 reads CASSYGGIETQYF. CDR3 nucleotides: TGTGCCAGCAGTTACGGGGGGATAGAGACCCAGTACTTC.

The chain combines TRBV11-2 with TRBJ1-6; D unresolved. The ends were cut back, 5 bases at V and 6 bases at J, with 17 bases in the middle. CDR3 length: 16 amino acids. Germline-derived CDR1 and CDR2 are SGHAT and FQNNGV. The CDR3 reads CASSPLVMRVNSPLHF. CDR3 sequence (DNA): TGTGCCAGCAGCCCCCTCGTGATGAGGGTTAATTCACCCCTCCACTTT.

The V call is TRBV14, the J call TRBJ2-1; TRBD1 is a possible D gene (5 bases). The germline CDR1 and CDR2 sequences are SGHDN and FVKESK. V was cut by 1 base and J by 4 bases, with 17 bases left in between. The CDR3 spans 17 residues. This CDR3 reads CASSQGFARAWYNEQFF. In DNA form, the CDR3 reads TGTGCCAGCAGCCAAGGCTTTGCCAGGGCGTGGTACAATGAGCAGTTCTTC. The variable domain in full, completed from reference TRBV14 and TRBJ2-1, reads EAGVTQFPSHSVIEKGQTVTLRCDPISGHDNLYWYRRVMGKEIKFLLHFVKESKQDESGMPNNRFLAERTGGTYSTLKVQPAELEDSGVYFCASSQGFARAWYNEQFFGPGTRLTVL.

This clonotype has just a few counts. The V and J genes are TRBV18 and TRBJ2-3; perhaps TRBD2 as D (5 bases). This CDR3 contains 15 residues. Germline V CDR1 and CDR2: KGHSH, LQKENI. Trimming removed 1 base from V and 6 bases from J, with 14 bases in between. This CDR3 reads CASSPQQAGSDTQYF. The CDR3 DNA reads TGTGCCAGCTCACCACAGCAGGCGGGTTCGGATACGCAGTATTTT. The whole variable domain, filled in from reference TRBV18 and TRBJ2-3, reads NAGVMQNPRHLVRRRGQEARLRCSPMKGHSHVYWYRQLPEEGLKFMVYLQKENIIDESGMPKERFSAEFPKEGPSILRIQQVVRGDSAAYFCASSPQQAGSDTQYFGPGTRLTVL.

This clonotype was picked up a small number of times. J is TRBJ2-3 and V is TRBV5-8, with D maybe TRBD2 (5 bases). Germline assignment: CDR1 SGHTS and CDR2 YDEGEE. V was clipped by 4 bases and J by 2 bases, with 17 bases between them. This CDR3 region has 16 residues. The CDR3 region is CASSRGFLSNTDTQYF. The DNA for the CDR3 is TGTGCCAGCAGCCGGGGATTTCTGAGTAACACAGATACGCAGTATTTT.

This clonotype appeared many times. This chain links TRBV5-1 with TRBJ2-7, with 7 bases fitting TRBD1. CDR3 length: 15 amino acids. The trim removed 4 bases at V and 1 base at J, leaving 8 bases unmatched. Germline V CDR1 and CDR2: SGHRS, YFSETQ. This chain's CDR3 is CASSIAGTESYEQYF. CDR3 DNA sequence: TGCGCCAGCAGCATCGCCGGGACAGAATCCTACGAGCAGTACTTC.

This chain joins TRBV27 and TRBJ2-3, with a possible D match to TRBD2 (5 bases). CDR3 size: 12 residues. Looked up from germline, CDR1 is MNHEY and CDR2 is SMNVEV (reference sequence). V lost 11 bases and J lost 0, with 9 bases in between. This CDR3 reads CARGGSTDTQYF. As DNA, the CDR3 is TGTGCCCGCGGCGGGAGCACAGATACGCAGTATTTT.

This clonotype was counted at least ten times. This sequence joins TRBV12-3 or TRBV12-4 and TRBJ1-5, with D uncertain. The V end was cut by 6 bases, the J end by 9 bases, with 15 bases between. The CDR3 extends over 13 amino acids. DNA for the CDR3: TGTGCCAGCAGCACCCGGGAGGGCCGGCCCCAGCATTTT. Encoded protein: CASSTREGRPQHF.

The genes are TRBV7-8 and TRBJ2-1; D unclear. There are 16 residues in the CDR3. Trimming pared 5 bases from V and 6 bases from J, leaving 20 bases between. In germline, CDR1 is SGHVS, CDR2 FQNEAQ. The CDR3 is CASSPLWARSTNEQFF. As DNA, the CDR3 is TGTGCCAGCAGCCCACTGTGGGCCCGAAGCACCAATGAGCAGTTCTTC.